This TCR beta chain stems from a study of cytotoxic CD8 clonotypes in ibrutinib-treated CLL. Broader study findings: Clonality went up at ibrutinib response and then declined back toward baseline at progression.

The assay was immunoSEQ multiplex PCR, and TCRdb's table has in-frame clones only and misses some. The data hold approximately 350,000 clones, with roughly 71% observed a single time. Comment on this clone: Antigen specificity is unknown.

The CDR3 has 15 amino acids. In germline, CDR1 is MNHEY, CDR2 SVGAGI. Trimming cost V 5 bases and J 5 bases; bases outside gene matches: 9. Sequenced here: PBMCs, sampled after 36 months of ibrutinib treatment. The TCR originated in a human donor with chronic lymphocytic leukemia. The chain recombines TRBV6-5 with TRBJ2-5; 9 nucleotides agree with TRBD1. The chain's CDR3 is CASSQTGGDWETQYF. The CDR3 region has the DNA TGTGCCAGCAGTCAAACAGGGGGCGATTGGGAGACCCAGTACTTC.